The 28 T cell receptor beta chains reported below all come from one sample, sequenced in a study of neurological immune-mediated disorders. One entry per CDR3 protein results from TCRdb running MiXCR on the 5' RACE reads. Of 110,000 or so distinct CDR3 sequences listed, about 3.4% are singletons. Sequencing was done on a sample of PBMCs. The receptors derive from a woman aged 25 to 45 with multiple sclerosis.

This clonotype was observed many times. V is TRBV7-9 and J is TRBJ2-7; TRBD2 aligns across 7 bases. The V and J ends lost 3 bases and 7 bases, in that order; junction bases with no gene match: 6. The CDR3 runs 13 residues. Germline values: CDR1 SEHNR, CDR2 FQNEAQ (reference sequence). As DNA, the CDR3 is TGTGCCAGCAGCTTTCCCTGGCGGGAGGAGCAGTACTTC. Its translation: CASSFPWREEQYF.

This clonotype has ten or more counts. In DNA, the CDR3 is TGTGCCAGCAGCTTAGGGAGTACGGGGAGCTCACCCCTCCACTTT. The encoded protein is CASSLGSTGSSPLHF. The chain recombines TRBV7-2 with TRBJ1-6; no clear D gene. The V end was cut by 1 base, the J end by 10 bases, with 14 bases between. CDR1 and CDR2 from the germline V gene are SGHTA and FQGNSA. The CDR3 has 15 residues.

This clonotype was observed at least ten times. The V call is TRBV5-1, the J call TRBJ2-3; TRBD2 matches at 12 bases. There are 15 residues in the CDR3. Germline CDR1 is SGHRS and CDR2 is YFSETQ. The J segment lost 4 bases and the V segment lost 5 bases, leaving 5 bases of the junction unmatched. For the CDR3, the DNA is TGCGCCAGCAGAAAGGGACTAGCGGGCCCAGATACGCAGTATTTT. Translating it yields CASRKGLAGPDTQYF.

Many counts were recorded for this clonotype. The chain employs TRBV6-5 and TRBJ1-2; D unresolved. V was shortened by 0 bases and J by 7 bases, with 9 bases between the two germline ends. Germline CDR1 and CDR2: MNHEY and SVGAGI. The CDR3 is 13 residues long. The CDR3 reads CASSYSMGTGYTF. CDR3 coding DNA: TGTGCCAGCAGTTACTCGATGGGAACTGGCTACACCTTC.

In its sample, this clonotype was seen a few times. The chain uses TRBV20-1 and TRBJ2-4; the D gene is possibly TRBD1 (6 bases). Germline-derived CDR1 and CDR2 are DFQATT and SNEGSKA (reference sequence). The V and J ends lost 6 bases and 2 bases respectively, with 17 bases between them. The CDR3 extends over 15 amino acids. CDR3 residues: CSAKQGGSSKNIQYF. CDR3 DNA: TGCAGTGCCAAACAGGGTGGTAGCTCCAAAAACATTCAGTACTTC.

In its sample, this clonotype was seen many times. This chain joins TRBV5-1 and TRBJ2-2; D ambiguous. The V and J ends lost 1 base and 0 bases respectively, with 7 bases between them. The germline gives CDR1 SGHRS, CDR2 YFSETQ. The CDR3 spans 15 residues. CDR3 loop: CASSLYQPNTGELFF. Written as DNA, the CDR3 is TGCGCCAGCAGCTTGTATCAGCCGAACACCGGGGAGCTGTTTTTT.

Many counts were recorded for this clonotype. This chain links TRBV5-1 with TRBJ1-5; tentative D call: TRBD1 (5 bases). Germline V lookup: CDR1 SGHRS, CDR2 YFSETQ. The V and J ends lost 1 base and 7 bases respectively, with 15 bases between them. The length of the CDR3 is 15 residues. In DNA, the CDR3 is TGCGCCAGCAGCTTGAATCCAGGGTTTGGGCAGCCCCAGCATTTT. It is translated as CASSLNPGFGQPQHF. Using reference TRBV5-1 and TRBJ1-5 for the parts outside the CDR3, the full variable domain is KAGVTQTPRYLIKTRGQQVTLSCSPISGHRSVSWYQQTPGQGLQFLFEYFSETQRNKGNFPGRFSGRQFSNSRSEMNVSTLELGDSALYLCASSLNPGFGQPQHFGDGTRLSIL.

This clonotype was recorded at least ten times. The rearrangement uses TRBV4-1 and TRBJ2-1, with D tentatively TRBD2 (6 bases). Between the trimmed V and J ends, which lost 0 bases and 10 bases, there was a span of 10 bases. CDR3 size: 13 residues. Per germline, CDR1 MGHRA and CDR2 YSYEKL. For the CDR3, the DNA is TGCGCCAGCAGCCAAGAGCCGGGACTGGAGCAGTTCTTC. Translated: CASSQEPGLEQFF.

This clonotype was seen many times. The gene calls are TRBV5-5 and TRBJ2-2, with D possibly matching TRBD1 (6 bases). Between the trimmed V and J ends, which lost 7 bases and 3 bases, there was a span of 7 bases. The CDR3 is 12 amino acids. Per the germline V gene, CDR1 is SGHKS and CDR2 is YYEKEE (reference sequence). CDR3 DNA sequence: TGTGCCAGCGGGGGCGACACCGGGGAGCTGTTTTTT. It translates to CASGGDTGELFF.

The sample holds many counts of this clonotype. A read error may produce the germline difference seen at one junction end. This chain connects TRBV20-1 to TRBJ1-4; 7 nucleotides match TRBD1. Germline CDR1 and CDR2: DFQATT and SNEGSKA (reference sequence). The length of the CDR3 is 14 residues. The CDR3 region is CSAQMTGSKEKLFF. The CDR3 region has the DNA TGCAGTGCTCAAATGACAGGGTCTAAAGAAAAACTGTTTTTT.

This clonotype was counted many times. The chain is built from TRBV6-5 and TRBJ2-2; no clear D. V was trimmed by 6 bases and J by 7 bases, leaving 9 bases between them. The CDR3 runs to 12 residues. Per the germline V gene, CDR1 is MNHEY and CDR2 is SVGAGI. CDR3 bases: TGTGCCAGCAGCCCCCTGAACGGGGAGCTGTTTTTT. It specifies CASSPLNGELFF.

This clonotype was seen many times. The chain links TRBV20-1 to TRBJ1-3; the D gene is possibly TRBD1 (6 bases). The CDR3 contains 13 residues. Germline V CDR1 and CDR2: DFQATT, SNEGSKA (reference sequence). V was shortened by 3 bases and J by 2 bases, with 8 bases between the two germline ends. The CDR3 nucleotides are TGCAGTGCTAGTAGGGGGACTGGAAACACCATATATTTT. Translating gives CSASRGTGNTIYF.

Ten or more counts support this clonotype. J is TRBJ2-3 and V is TRBV10-3; D not certain. This CDR3 spans 17 amino acids. Trimming stripped 0 bases from V and 2 bases from J, with 15 bases between. Germline values: CDR1 ENHRY, CDR2 SYGVKD. The CDR3: CAISESEIARDTDTQYF. For the CDR3, the DNA is TGTGCCATCAGTGAGTCGGAGATTGCGAGAGACACAGATACGCAGTATTTT.

This clonotype has ten or more counts. The rearrangement joins TRBV7-8 to TRBJ1-2; possibly TRBD1 for D (6 bases). Germline CDR1 is SGHVS and CDR2 is FQNEAQ. This CDR3 has 15 residues. With 5 bases removed from V and 3 bases from J, the gap between germline ends came to 16 bases. CDR3 amino acids: CASSPGVFLDYGYTF. The CDR3 coding sequence is TGTGCCAGCAGCCCAGGGGTTTTCCTGGACTATGGCTACACCTTC.

The sample holds many counts of this clonotype. This CDR3 reads CASSPPPAGANVLTF. CDR3 DNA: TGTGCCAGCAGCCCCCCCCCCGCTGGGGCCAACGTCCTGACTTTC. The chain couples TRBV7-9 to TRBJ2-6; D gene unclear. The germline V gene encodes CDR1 SEHNR and CDR2 FQNEAQ (reference sequence). V was clipped by 5 bases and J by 2 bases, with 10 bases between them. The CDR3 length is 15 residues. The variable domain in full, completed from reference TRBV7-9 and TRBJ2-6, reads DTGVSQNPRHKITKRGQNVTFRCDPISEHNRLYWYRQTLGQGPEFLTYFQNEAQLEKSRLLSDRFSAERPKGSFSTLEIQRTEQGDSAMYLCASSPPPAGANVLTFGAGSRLTVL.

This clonotype was counted many times. The chain has TRBV7-9 and TRBJ1-2; tentatively, D is TRBD1 (6 bases). V lost 5 bases, J lost 6 bases, and 13 bases lay in between. Germline-derived CDR1 and CDR2 are SEHNR and FQNEAQ (reference sequence). The length of the CDR3 is 13 residues. The chain's CDR3 is CASSLGTNHGYTF. Written as DNA, the CDR3 is TGTGCCAGCAGCCTCGGGACAAATCATGGCTACACCTTC.

This clonotype was seen at least ten times. The CDR3 loop reads CASSSTGTEHYGYTF. CDR3 sequence (DNA): TGTGCCAGCAGCTCGACCGGGACGGAGCACTATGGCTACACCTTC. V and J are TRBV7-9 and TRBJ1-2, with D tentatively TRBD1 (5 bases). The CDR3 spans 15 residues. Trimming removed 4 bases at V and 3 bases at J, with 15 bases between. Per germline, CDR1 SEHNR and CDR2 FQNEAQ (reference sequence). The full variable domain, rest sourced from reference TRBV7-9 and TRBJ1-2, is DTGVSQNPRHKITKRGQNVTFRCDPISEHNRLYWYRQTLGQGPEFLTYFQNEAQLEKSRLLSDRFSAERPKGSFSTLEIQRTEQGDSAMYLCASSSTGTEHYGYTFGSGTRLTVV.

The sample holds many counts of this clonotype. The rearrangement links TRBV25-1 to TRBJ2-3; maybe TRBD2 (5 bases). The CDR3 runs 15 residues. Per germline, CDR1 MGHDK and CDR2 SYGVNS. Trimming pared 8 bases from V and 2 bases from J, leaving 17 bases between. In DNA, the CDR3 is TGTGCCAGCCCCCCGGGCCGCCGGGACACAGATACGCAGTATTTT. This sequence encodes CASPPGRRDTDTQYF.

In its sample, this clonotype was seen many times. V usage is TRBV6-5 and J usage is TRBJ2-7; D is possibly TRBD1 (6 bases). Germline-derived CDR1 and CDR2 are MNHEY and SVGAGI. This CDR3 is 15 amino acids long. With 5 bases removed from V and 3 bases from J, the gap between germline ends came to 17 bases. The CDR3 nucleotides read TGTGCCAGCAGTCCGTCCCGGACAGCAAACTACGAGCAGTACTTC. This translates into CASSPSRTANYEQYF.

At least ten counts were recorded for this clonotype. V gene TRBV7-8 combines with J gene TRBJ2-4; unclear D gene. The V end lost 2 bases, the J end lost 10 bases, and 6 bases lay between the germline ends. CDR1 is SGHVS and CDR2 is FQNEAQ in the germline V gene. The length of the CDR3 is 11 residues. The CDR3 DNA reads TGTGCCAGCAGCTTATCGCTAATTCAGTACTTC. Translated: CASSLSLIQYF.

In its sample, this clonotype was seen many times. The V and J genes are TRBV29-1 and TRBJ2-2; D is uncertain. V was pared by 0 bases and J by 4 bases, with 12 bases between. CDR1 SQVTM and CDR2 ANQGSEA come from the germline V gene. The CDR3 loop spans 15 amino acids. CDR3 region: CSVEDDRKGTGELFF. The CDR3 coding sequence is TGCAGCGTTGAAGATGACCGGAAGGGCACCGGGGAGCTGTTTTTT.

This clonotype was recorded many times. The chain links TRBV5-6 to TRBJ1-2; 8 positions agree with TRBD1. CDR1 SGHDT and CDR2 YYEEEE come from the germline V gene. The CDR3 is 14 residues long. Trimming removed 2 bases from V and 3 bases from J; junction bases left unmatched: 3. This CDR3 reads CASSFGQGHYGYTF. CDR3 bases: TGTGCCAGCAGCTTCGGACAGGGCCACTATGGCTACACCTTC.

This clonotype was observed at least ten times. The J gene is TRBJ1-5, the V gene TRBV4-1, with D hard to call. Trimming left V 0 bases short and J 6 bases short, with 12 bases between. The CDR3 has 15 residues. From germline, CDR1 is MGHRA and CDR2 YSYEKL. The CDR3 is CASSQDLWNRQPQHF. The CDR3 region has the DNA TGCGCCAGCAGCCAAGACCTGTGGAACCGTCAGCCCCAGCATTTT.

This clonotype was seen ten or more times. The chain recombines TRBV5-5 with TRBJ1-1; D is uncertain. Deletions cut 7 bases from V and 1 base from J, with 5 bases between. Germline assignment: CDR1 SGHKS and CDR2 YYEKEE (reference sequence). The CDR3 covers 11 residues. CDR3 sequence (DNA): TGTGCCAGCCTCGCGAACACTGAAGCTTTCTTT. Translated: CASLANTEAFF.

This clonotype has ten or more counts. The gene calls are TRBV5-6 and TRBJ1-6, with D unclear. Germline CDR1 SGHDT, CDR2 YYEEEE. V dropped 3 bases and J dropped 7 bases, with 8 bases sitting between them. The CDR3 runs to 13 residues. CDR3 bases: TGTGCCAGCAGCTCCCTTCGGAATTCACCCCTCCACTTT. Translating it yields CASSSLRNSPLHF.

This clonotype was detected many times. The rearrangement links TRBV5-1 to TRBJ2-5; 9 nucleotides line up with TRBD2. V shed 1 base and J 8 bases; nucleotides not matched to a gene: 6. Germline CDR1 SGHRS, CDR2 YFSETQ. The CDR3 extends over 14 amino acids. The CDR3 DNA reads as TGCGCCAGCAGCTTGAGCGGGGGGCCCGGAACCCAGTACTTC. Protein: CASSLSGGPGTQYF. Filled out from reference TRBV5-1 and TRBJ2-5, the complete variable domain reads KAGVTQTPRYLIKTRGQQVTLSCSPISGHRSVSWYQQTPGQGLQFLFEYFSETQRNKGNFPGRFSGRQFSNSRSEMNVSTLELGDSALYLCASSLSGGPGTQYFGPGTRLLVL.

This clonotype was recorded many times. The V call is TRBV20-1, the J call TRBJ2-5, with D tentatively TRBD1 (6 bases). Trimming shortened V by 6 bases and J by 2 bases, and 19 bases separated the two germline ends. The CDR3 runs 15 residues. Germline-derived CDR1 and CDR2 are DFQATT and SNEGSKA (reference sequence). The CDR3, as DNA: TGCAGTGCCCTACCCGCGACAGGAACGCAAGAGACCCAGTACTTC. Its translation is CSALPATGTQETQYF.

This clonotype was counted ten times or more. The rearrangement joins TRBV7-2 to TRBJ1-1; 11 nucleotides agree with TRBD1. The germline CDR1 and CDR2 sequences are SGHTA and FQGNSA. J was trimmed by 6 bases and V by 5 bases; bases with no gene match: 11. The CDR3 runs to 16 residues. The CDR3 sequence is CASSGTGGNLVAEAFF. The DNA for the CDR3 is TGTGCCAGCAGCGGGACAGGGGGGAATTTGGTCGCTGAAGCTTTCTTT.